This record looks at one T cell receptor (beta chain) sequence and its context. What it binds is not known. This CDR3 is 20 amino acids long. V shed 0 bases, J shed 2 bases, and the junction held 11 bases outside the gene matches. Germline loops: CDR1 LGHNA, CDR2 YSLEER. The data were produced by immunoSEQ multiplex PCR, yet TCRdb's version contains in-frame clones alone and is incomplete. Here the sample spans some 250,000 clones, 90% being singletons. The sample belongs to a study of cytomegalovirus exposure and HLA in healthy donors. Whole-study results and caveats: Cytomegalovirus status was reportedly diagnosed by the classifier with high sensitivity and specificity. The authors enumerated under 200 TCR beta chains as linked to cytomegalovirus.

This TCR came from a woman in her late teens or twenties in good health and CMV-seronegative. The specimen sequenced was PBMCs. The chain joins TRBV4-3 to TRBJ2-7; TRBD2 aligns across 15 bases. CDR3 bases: TGCGCCAGCAGCCAAGAAGCGGCCGGGACTAGCGGGGGGCCTGCCTACGAGCAGTACTTC. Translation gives CASSQEAAGTSGGPAYEQYF.